The entry below gives a single T cell receptor (beta chain) sequence along with its context. The data were taken from a study of tumor-infiltrating lymphocytes in localized non-small cell lung cancer. Some clones are missing from TCRdb's copy, which holds only in-frame ones; the method was immunoSEQ multiplex PCR. The sample comprises 14,000 or so clones, nearly 70% of which are singletons, and less than 25% rests with the top ten. Germline V gene sequence: CDR1 MDHEN, CDR2 SYDVKM. Trimming stripped 7 bases from V and 13 bases from J, with 22 bases between. CDR3 length: 13 residues. The clonotype originates from a human donor with non-small cell lung cancer. The V call is TRBV28, the J call TRBJ2-5, with a possible D match to TRBD2 (6 bases). What was sequenced was uninvolved lung tissue not adjacent to the tumor. The CDR3, as DNA: TGTGCCAGCACCCAACCGCAGGGAGGTTATCGGTACTTC. Residues: CASTQPQGGYRYF.